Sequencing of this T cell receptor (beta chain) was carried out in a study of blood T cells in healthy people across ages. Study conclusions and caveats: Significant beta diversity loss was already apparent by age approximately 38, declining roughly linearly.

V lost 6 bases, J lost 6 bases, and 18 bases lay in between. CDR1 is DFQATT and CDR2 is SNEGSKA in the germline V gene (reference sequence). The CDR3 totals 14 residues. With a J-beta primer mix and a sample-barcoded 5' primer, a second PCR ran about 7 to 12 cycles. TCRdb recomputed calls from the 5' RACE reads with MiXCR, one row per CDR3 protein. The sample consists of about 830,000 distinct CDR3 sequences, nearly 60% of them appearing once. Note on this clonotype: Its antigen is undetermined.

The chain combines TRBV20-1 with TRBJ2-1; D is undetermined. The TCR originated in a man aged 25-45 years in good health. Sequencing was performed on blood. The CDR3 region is CSAAGKPSFNEQFF. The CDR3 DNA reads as TGCAGTGCGGCCGGCAAGCCGAGTTTCAATGAGCAGTTCTTC.